The next 18 T cell receptor beta chains were all read from a single sample in a study of cytomegalovirus exposure and HLA in healthy donors. The repertoire was sequenced with immunoSEQ multiplex PCR; TCRdb's copy has only in-frame clones and lacks some. The sample consists of 130,000 or so clones, about nine tenths of them appearing once. Source material: PBMCs. These receptors all stem from a man aged 30 to 45 in good health and CMV-seronegative.

This chain connects TRBV6-6 to TRBJ2-1; 7 bases are a match to TRBD2. The CDR3 is 15 amino acids. J gave up 9 bases and V 2 bases, and 10 bases lay outside the gene matches. CDR1 and CDR2 from the germline V gene are MNHNY and SVGAGI (reference sequence). CDR3 nucleotides: TGTGCCAGCAGTTACGATAGCCAGCGGGGAGGTGAGCAGTTCTTC. It encodes CASSYDSQRGGEQFF.

The rearrangement links TRBV7-6 to TRBJ2-3, with 8 bases fitting TRBD1. The length of the CDR3 is 14 residues. With V trimmed by 5 bases and J by 5 bases, 6 bases remained unmatched. From germline, CDR1 is SGHVS and CDR2 FNYEAQ. Written as DNA, the CDR3 is TGTGCCAGCAGCCCCAGGGGGCAAATAGATACGCAGTATTTT. It specifies CASSPRGQIDTQYF.

The chain recombines TRBV19 with TRBJ2-7, with D uncertain. The CDR3 loop spans 15 amino acids. The V gene lost 4 bases and the J gene lost 0 bases, with 13 bases spanning the gap. Per the germline V gene, CDR1 is LNHDA and CDR2 is SQIVND (reference sequence). The CDR3 nucleotides read TGTGCCAGTAGTACCCCGGCAGCGAGCTCCTACGAGCAGTACTTC. Translation: CASSTPAASSYEQYF.

This chain connects TRBV27 to TRBJ1-4; 8 bases are a match to TRBD1. V shed 1 base, J shed 2 bases, and the junction held 6 bases outside the gene matches. CDR3 length: 17 residues. Germline-derived CDR1 and CDR2 are MNHEY and SMNVEV (reference sequence). The CDR3 region is CASSLYYRGATNEKLFF. CDR3 in DNA: TGTGCCAGCAGTTTATATTACAGGGGGGCCACTAATGAAAAACTGTTTTTT.

V is TRBV27 and J is TRBJ1-4; D unclear. The V end was cut by 0 bases, the J end by 4 bases, with 3 bases between. Germline-derived CDR1 and CDR2 are MNHEY and SMNVEV (reference sequence). The CDR3 runs 13 residues. This chain's CDR3 is CASSLSSNEKLFF. DNA for the CDR3: TGTGCCAGCAGTTTATCCAGTAATGAAAAACTGTTTTTT.

The V call is TRBV27, the J call TRBJ1-6; D gene uncertain. The CDR3 contains 12 residues. Trimming removed 3 bases from V and 8 bases from J, with 5 bases in between. From germline, CDR1 is MNHEY and CDR2 SMNVEV (reference sequence). The CDR3 region is CASSFEDSPLHF. The CDR3 bases are TGTGCCAGCAGTTTTGAGGATTCACCCCTCCACTTT.

V usage is TRBV10-3 and J usage is TRBJ1-4; 8 nucleotides match TRBD1. The germline gives CDR1 ENHRY, CDR2 SYGVKD. This CDR3 is 13 amino acids long. V was clipped by 10 bases and J by 8 bases; unmatched bases: 9. The CDR3 loop is CATTDRAGEKLFF. Here the CDR3 DNA reads TGTGCCACCACGGACAGGGCTGGCGAAAAACTGTTTTTT.

The rearrangement links TRBV29-1 to TRBJ1-1; D may be TRBD1 (6 bases). Trimming removed 7 bases at V and 0 bases at J, with 12 bases between. The CDR3 runs to 13 residues. Germline V gene data show CDR1 as SQVTM and CDR2 as ANQGSEA. In DNA form, the CDR3 reads TGCAGCGGGCGGACAGCGATGAACACTGAAGCTTTCTTT. Its protein product is CSGRTAMNTEAFF.

Comments on this clone: Within the sample, other DNA sequences also encode this same CDR3. The V call is TRBV7-2, the J call TRBJ1-4, with 7 bases that match TRBD1. V gave up 4 bases and J gave up 0 bases; unmatched junction bases: 5. In germline, CDR1 is SGHTA, CDR2 FQGNSA. This CDR3 has 16 amino acids. CDR3 DNA: TGTGCCAGCAGCTCCTACAGGGGTGCAACTAATGAAAAACTGTTTTTT. It encodes CASSSYRGATNEKLFF. The whole variable domain, filled in from reference TRBV7-2 and TRBJ1-4, reads GAGVSQSPSNKVTEKGKDVELRCDPISGHTALYWYRQSLGQGLEFLIYFQGNSAPDKSGLPSDRFSAERTGGSVSTLTIQRTQQEDSAVYLCASSSYRGATNEKLFFGSGTQLSVL.

V gene TRBV5-4 combines with J gene TRBJ2-7; D not resolved. Germline-derived CDR1 and CDR2 are SGHNT and YYREEE (reference sequence). Trimming cost V 2 bases and J 0 bases, with 3 bases left between them. The CDR3 loop spans 12 amino acids. CDR3 DNA: TGTGCCAGCAGCTTCAGCTCCTACGAGCAGTACTTC. Protein: CASSFSSYEQYF. The full variable domain, its missing parts supplied by reference TRBV5-4 and TRBJ2-7, is ETGVTQSPTHLIKTRGQQVTLRCSSQSGHNTVSWYQQALGQGPQFIFQYYREEENGRGNFPPRFSGLQFPNYSSELNVNALELDDSALYLCASSFSSYEQYFGPGTRLTVT.

The chain uses TRBV2 and TRBJ2-6, with 8 positions matching TRBD1. Trimming at V came to 7 bases and at J to 4 bases, leaving 9 bases not matched to a gene. The length of the CDR3 is 16 residues. Germline CDR1 is SNHLY and CDR2 is FYNNEI. The CDR3 DNA reads as TGTGCCAGCACCGGACAGGGACCCACCGGGGCCAACGTCCTGACTTTC. As protein: CASTGQGPTGANVLTF.

The chain is built from TRBV7-8 and TRBJ2-3, with D possibly being TRBD1 (7 bases). The CDR3 contains 18 residues. Trimming left V 5 bases short and J 3 bases short, with 24 bases between. Germline-derived CDR1 and CDR2 are SGHVS and FQNEAQ. CDR3 region: CASSKTGLGRGATDTQYF. CDR3 in DNA: TGTGCCAGCAGCAAAACGGGTCTCGGCAGGGGGGCGACAGATACGCAGTATTTT.

This clone occurred once. V gene TRBV5-6 combines with J gene TRBJ1-2; a weak D match, TRBD1 (6 bases). The CDR3 extends over 15 amino acids. V lost 0 bases, J lost 4 bases, and 13 bases lay in between. Germline CDR1 and CDR2: SGHDT and YYEEEE. The CDR3 region is CASSLEWGPVYGYTF. The CDR3 DNA is TGTGCCAGCAGCTTGGAATGGGGGCCGGTCTATGGCTACACCTTC. The variable domain in full, with the rest retrieved from reference TRBV5-6 and TRBJ1-2, is DAGVTQSPTHLIKTRGQQVTLRCSPKSGHDTVSWYQQALGQGPQFIFQYYEEEERQRGNFPDRFSGHQFPNYSSELNVNALLLGDSALYLCASSLEWGPVYGYTFGSGTRLTVV.

The rearrangement links TRBV6-5 to TRBJ1-4; 9 nucleotides line up with TRBD1. The CDR3 spans 15 residues. Trimming cost V 3 bases and J 7 bases; bases outside gene matches: 6. Germline V gene data show CDR1 as MNHEY and CDR2 as SVGAGI. The CDR3, as DNA: TGTGCCAGCAGTTATTCCGGGACAGGGTCTGAAAAACTGTTTTTT. Amino acids: CASSYSGTGSEKLFF.

This chain's CDR3 is CASSLEQGVQETQYF. The DNA for the CDR3 is TGTGCCAGCAGCTTGGAACAGGGGGTTCAAGAGACCCAGTACTTC. The chain is built from TRBV5-6 and TRBJ2-5; 8 nucleotides agree with TRBD1. V dropped 0 bases and J dropped 2; count of bases not matched to a gene: 3. This CDR3 has 15 residues. Germline V lookup: CDR1 SGHDT, CDR2 YYEEEE.

This chain connects TRBV19 to TRBJ1-4, with TRBD1 matching over 7 bases. Germline values: CDR1 LNHDA, CDR2 SQIVND (reference sequence). CDR3 length equals 13 residues. J gave up 6 bases and V 3 bases, and 1 base lay outside the gene matches. The CDR3 here is CASSIGQDEKLFF. In nucleotides, the CDR3 is TGTGCCAGTAGTATCGGACAGGATGAAAAACTGTTTTTT.

The chain has TRBV13 and TRBJ1-3; 7 bases match TRBD1. The CDR3 runs 14 residues. Germline assignment: CDR1 PRHDT and CDR2 FYEKMQ (reference sequence). V was pared by 4 bases and J by 8 bases, with 8 bases of the junction left unmatched. The CDR3 bases are TGTGCCAGCAGCTCGTGGGACAGCGGTCACACCATATATTTT. Translation: CASSSWDSGHTIYF.

This clone has a single count. The chain is built from TRBV6-5 and TRBJ2-4; possible D gene TRBD2, 5 bases. This CDR3 has 13 amino acids. Per germline, CDR1 MNHEY and CDR2 SVGAGI. V was cut by 5 bases and J by 6 bases, with 11 bases left in between. CDR3 sequence (DNA): TGTGCCAGCAGTGGGAGATTGGGAAACATTCAGTACTTC. Amino acids: CASSGRLGNIQYF.